The TCR beta chain under discussion was sequenced for a study of T cells in Graves' hyperthyroidism and ophthalmopathy. As for the study in general: Peripheral blood was drawn at first diagnosis, prior to all treatment. Study-wide results and limits: Researchers found most expanded thyroid clonotypes above 0.001 in blood as well. Ophthalmopathy prediction by the model preceded onset by a median about 6.5 months.

Comment on this clonotype: Its antigen is currently unknown.

Amplified TCR beta CDR3 regions came from RNA transcripts. The HTBI primer set drove a first-round RT-PCR of the TCR CDR3. Each CDR3 protein gets one entry after TCRdb re-called the multiplex PCR reads with MiXCR. The sample has some 490,000 distinct CDR3 sequences; less than 25% are singletons. Any patient presenting with uncontrolled infection, other autoimmune disease, pregnancy or lactation was left out. CDR1 KGHDR and CDR2 SFDVKD come from the germline V gene. There are 16 residues in the CDR3. Trimming removed 7 bases from V and 3 bases from J, with 21 bases in between. V gene TRBV24-1 combines with J gene TRBJ2-7; D may correspond to TRBD1 or TRBD2 (5 bases each). The TCR sequence derives from a woman aged 70 to 79 with Graves' ophthalmopathy. The material sequenced was blood. The CDR3, as DNA: TGTGCCACCAGGTACCTCGGGGCTCCGACCCGCTACGAGCAGTACTTC. It translates to CATRYLGAPTRYEQYF.